This TCR beta chain was found in a study of T cell responses to AZD1222 COVID-19 vaccine. The V gene lost 5 bases and the J gene lost 2 bases, with 10 bases spanning the gap. This CDR3 spans 14 amino acids. Germline CDR1 reads SGHVS; CDR2 reads FQNEAQ. This clone was seen only once. The target antigen is unknown. General observations from the study: Donors were chiefly white British, with a greater number of females, and clonal diversity was perhaps underestimated. Distributed over spike, vaccine-associated CD4 TCRs predominated at 160-218 and 743-854.

This table comes from immunoSEQ multiplex PCR, and its TCRdb copy is limited to in-frame clones, with some not included. The table records around 140,000 clones, roughly nine tenths of them present only once. The V and J genes are TRBV7-8 and TRBJ1-5; D may be TRBD1 (5 bases). Sequenced material: peripheral blood, taken 28 days after the second dose of the MenACWY control vaccine. The clonotype originates from an adult who received the MenACWY meningococcal vaccine as a control. CDR3 DNA: TGTGCCAGCAGCATACAGGAACGCAATCAGCCCCAGCATTTT. This encodes CASSIQERNQPQHF.